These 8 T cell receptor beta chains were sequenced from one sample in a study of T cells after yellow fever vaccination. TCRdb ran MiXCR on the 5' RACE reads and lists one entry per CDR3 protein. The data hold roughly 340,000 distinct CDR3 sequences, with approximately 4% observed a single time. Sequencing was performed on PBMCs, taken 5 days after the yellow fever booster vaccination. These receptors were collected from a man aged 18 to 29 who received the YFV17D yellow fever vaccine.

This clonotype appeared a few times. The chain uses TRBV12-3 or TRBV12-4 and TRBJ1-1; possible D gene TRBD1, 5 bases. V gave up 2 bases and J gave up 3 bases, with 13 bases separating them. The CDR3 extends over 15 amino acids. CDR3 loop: CASSLRGGSDTEAFF. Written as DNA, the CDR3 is TGTGCCAGCAGTTTACGTGGGGGGTCGGACACTGAAGCTTTCTTT.

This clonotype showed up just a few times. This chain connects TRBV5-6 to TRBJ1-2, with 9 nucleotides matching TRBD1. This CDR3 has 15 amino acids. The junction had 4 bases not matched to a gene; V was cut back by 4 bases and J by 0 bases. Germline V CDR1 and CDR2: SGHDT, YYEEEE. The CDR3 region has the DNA TGTGCCAGCAGCGCCGGGACAGGGTCTAACTATGGCTACACCTTC. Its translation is CASSAGTGSNYGYTF. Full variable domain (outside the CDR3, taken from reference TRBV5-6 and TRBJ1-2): DAGVTQSPTHLIKTRGQQVTLRCSPKSGHDTVSWYQQALGQGPQFIFQYYEEEERQRGNFPDRFSGHQFPNYSSELNVNALLLGDSALYLCASSAGTGSNYGYTFGSGTRLTVV.

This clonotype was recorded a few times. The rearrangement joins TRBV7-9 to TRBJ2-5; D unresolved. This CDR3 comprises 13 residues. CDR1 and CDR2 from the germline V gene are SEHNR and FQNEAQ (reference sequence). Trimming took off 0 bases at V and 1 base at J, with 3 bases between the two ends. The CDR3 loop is CASSLAFQETQYF. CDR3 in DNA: TGTGCCAGCAGCTTAGCCTTCCAAGAGACCCAGTACTTC.

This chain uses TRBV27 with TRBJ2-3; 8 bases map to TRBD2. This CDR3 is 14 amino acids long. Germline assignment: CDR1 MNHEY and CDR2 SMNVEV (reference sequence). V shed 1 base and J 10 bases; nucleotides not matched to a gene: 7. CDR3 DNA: TGTGCCAGCAGTTTATTCGGGGGGGCCATTTCGCAGTATTTT. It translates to CASSLFGGAISQYF.

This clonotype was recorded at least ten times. This CDR3 is CSARGGGLNEQFF. The DNA of the CDR3 is TGCAGTGCTAGAGGCGGGGGCCTGAATGAGCAGTTCTTC. The chain couples TRBV20-1 to TRBJ2-1; possibly TRBD2 for D (7 bases). CDR1 and CDR2 (germline): DFQATT, SNEGSKA (reference sequence). CDR3 length: 13 amino acids. Deletions cut 1 base from V and 7 bases from J, with 11 bases between.

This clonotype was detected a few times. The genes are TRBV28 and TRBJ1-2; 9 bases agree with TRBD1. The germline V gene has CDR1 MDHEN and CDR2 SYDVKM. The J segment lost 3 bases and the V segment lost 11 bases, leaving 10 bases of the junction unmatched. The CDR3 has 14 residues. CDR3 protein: CAVTGGEGYYGYTF. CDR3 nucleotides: TGTGCCGTCACAGGGGGCGAGGGTTACTATGGCTACACCTTC.

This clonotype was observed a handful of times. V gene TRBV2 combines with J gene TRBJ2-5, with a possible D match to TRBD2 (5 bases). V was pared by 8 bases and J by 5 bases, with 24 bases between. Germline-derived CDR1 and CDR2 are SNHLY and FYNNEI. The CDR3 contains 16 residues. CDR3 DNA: TGTGCCAGCCATAGGAGCGGTCCTACCCCCCAGGAGACCCAGTACTTC. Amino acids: CASHRSGPTPQETQYF.

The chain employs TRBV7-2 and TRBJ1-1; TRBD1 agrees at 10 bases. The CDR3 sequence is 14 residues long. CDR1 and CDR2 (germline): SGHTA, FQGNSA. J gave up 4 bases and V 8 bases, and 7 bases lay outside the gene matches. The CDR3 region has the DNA TGTGCCAGCCAACCGGGGACAGGGGTCACTGAAGCTTTCTTT. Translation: CASQPGTGVTEAFF. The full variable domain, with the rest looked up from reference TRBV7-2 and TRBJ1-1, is GAGVSQSPSNKVTEKGKDVELRCDPISGHTALYWYRQSLGQGLEFLIYFQGNSAPDKSGLPSDRFSAERTGGSVSTLTIQRTQQEDSAVYLCASQPGTGVTEAFFGQGTRLTVV.